This entry lists 32 T cell receptor beta chains sequenced from one sample in a study of T cell responses to AZD1222 COVID-19 vaccine (dated by TCRdb to the early 2020s). The time point label, read with the paper, signifies: baseline before first vaccination. The library was prepared using the immunoSEQ multiplex PCR assay. TCRdb provides this immuneACCESS table in a form limited to in-frame rearrangements. Some clones are lacking; in checked studies, under half of them reflect an unresolved V gene, and why the rest are absent is not known. The sample has some 150,000 clones on record, 85% to 95% of them singletons. 1.5% to 2% of the sample goes to the ten largest clones. Source: peripheral blood, taken on day 0 of AZD1222 vaccination. These receptors originate from an adult in good health.

The chain joins TRBV7-9 to TRBJ2-1, with 8 bases fitting TRBD2. The CDR3 has 16 residues. J gave up 0 bases and V 2 bases, and 3 bases lay outside the gene matches. The germline CDR1 and CDR2 sequences are SEHNR and FQNEAQ (reference sequence). In DNA form, the CDR3 reads TGTGCCAGCAGCTTACTTAGCGGGGCCTCCTACAATGAGCAGTTCTTC. Its protein is CASSLLSGASYNEQFF.

This sequence joins TRBV9 and TRBJ1-1, with 9 bases that match TRBD1. The CDR3 is made up of 15 amino acids. The germline V gene has CDR1 SGDLS and CDR2 YYNGEE. V shed 3 bases, J shed 1 base, and the junction held 4 bases outside the gene matches. For the CDR3, the DNA is TGTGCCAGCAGCGCGACAGGGGGGTCGAACACTGAAGCTTTCTTT. Translated, it gives CASSATGGSNTEAFF.

This chain connects TRBV9 to TRBJ2-1; D is perhaps TRBD2 (5 bases). V lost 4 bases, J lost 8 bases, and 10 bases lay in between. Germline values: CDR1 SGDLS, CDR2 YYNGEE. There are 12 residues in the CDR3. CDR3 in amino acids: CASSPLEDEQFF. In nucleotides, the CDR3 is TGTGCCAGCAGCCCATTGGAGGATGAGCAGTTCTTC.

The CDR3 region has the DNA TGCAGCGTTGCTTTAATGGGGACTCGCAGCTCCTACGAGCAGTACTTC. Protein product: CSVALMGTRSSYEQYF. J is TRBJ2-7 and V is TRBV29-1, with D possibly matching TRBD2 (6 bases). V lost 4 bases to trimming and J lost 0 bases, with 19 bases between them. Germline-derived CDR1 and CDR2 are SQVTM and ANQGSEA. The CDR3 loop spans 16 amino acids.

The chain uses TRBV6-2 or TRBV6-3 and TRBJ1-1; D remains ambiguous. The CDR3 is made up of 12 amino acids. Trimming stripped 6 bases from V and 11 bases from J, with 16 bases between. The germline CDR1 and CDR2 sequences are MNHEY and SVGEGT. Here the CDR3 reads CASRPDPRWAFF. As DNA, the CDR3 is TGTGCCAGCAGGCCTGACCCCAGGTGGGCTTTCTTT.

The gene calls are TRBV24-1 and TRBJ2-5; 7 bases agree with TRBD1. The V gene's germline CDR1 is KGHDR and CDR2 SFDVKD. The CDR3 runs to 16 residues. The V and J ends lost 4 bases and 1 base, in that order; junction bases with no gene match: 8. CDR3 DNA sequence: TGTGCCACCAGTGACCGAGGGAGACAGGGCCAAGAGACCCAGTACTTC. It encodes CATSDRGRQGQETQYF.

The chain has TRBV30 and TRBJ2-7; D is unclear. CDR3 length: 13 amino acids. The germline V gene encodes CDR1 GTSNPN and CDR2 SVGIG (reference sequence). Trimming stripped 0 bases from V and 2 bases from J, with 8 bases between. The CDR3 DNA follows: TGTGCCTGGAGTGTAGGGTTAACCTACGAGCAGTACTTC. It yields the protein CAWSVGLTYEQYF.

This clone has a handful of counts. This chain links TRBV5-4 with TRBJ2-7; no clear D gene. Trimming cost V 2 bases and J 2 bases, with 5 bases left between them. The CDR3 sequence is 12 residues long. Germline V gene lookup returns CDR1 SGHNT and CDR2 YYREEE (reference sequence). CDR3 amino acids: CASSFEPYEQYF. CDR3 sequence (DNA): TGTGCCAGCAGCTTTGAGCCCTACGAGCAGTACTTC.

The genes are TRBV15 and TRBJ2-1, with a weak D call TRBD2 (7 bases). Germline V gene sequence: CDR1 LNHNV, CDR2 YYDKDF (reference sequence). With 3 bases removed from V and 0 bases from J, the gap between germline ends came to 18 bases. The CDR3 totals 18 residues. The CDR3 region has the DNA TGTGCCACCAGCAGTAGGGGGGGAGGATTCGGCTCCTACAATGAGCAGTTCTTC. Protein sequence: CATSSRGGGFGSYNEQFF. The entire variable domain, with the rest obtained from reference TRBV15 and TRBJ2-1, is as follows: DAMVIQNPRYQVTQFGKPVTLSCSQTLNHNVMYWYQQKSSQAPKLLFHYYDKDFNNEADTPDNFQSRRPNTSFCFLDIRSPGLGDTAMYLCATSSRGGGFGSYNEQFFGPGTRLTVL.

This clone was counted only a few times. The gene calls are TRBV28 and TRBJ2-1; 8 bases align to TRBD1. CDR1 MDHEN and CDR2 SYDVKM come from the germline V gene. This CDR3 is 13 amino acids long. The junction had 8 bases not matched to a gene; V was cut back by 4 bases and J by 12 bases. The CDR3 is CASSSGGAWGQFF. CDR3 DNA sequence: TGTGCCAGCAGTTCAGGGGGCGCATGGGGGCAGTTCTTC.

The rearrangement joins TRBV3-1 (or the pseudogene TRBV3-2) to TRBJ1-2; D gene unclear. This CDR3 region has 14 residues. The V and J ends lost 4 bases and 3 bases respectively, with 12 bases between them. Germline V gene lookup returns CDR1 LGHDT and CDR2 YNNKEL (reference sequence). CDR3 sequence: CASSLKIQDYGYTF. The CDR3 region has the DNA TGTGCCAGCAGCCTTAAGATTCAGGACTATGGCTACACCTTC.

V usage is TRBV18 and J usage is TRBJ1-3, with D perhaps matching TRBD1 (5 bases). The V and J ends lost 2 bases and 2 bases respectively, with 10 bases between them. CDR3 length: 15 amino acids. Germline V gene lookup returns CDR1 KGHSH and CDR2 LQKENI. Here the CDR3 reads CASSPEAGAGNTIYF. DNA for the CDR3: TGTGCCAGCTCACCAGAAGCGGGGGCTGGAAACACCATATATTTT.

J is TRBJ2-7 and V is TRBV27, with D possibly being TRBD2 (5 bases). V was shortened by 6 bases and J by 9 bases, with 18 bases between the two germline ends. Germline loops: CDR1 MNHEY, CDR2 SMNVEV (reference sequence). The CDR3 runs 13 residues. The DNA for the CDR3 is TGTGCCAGCAGCTGGAACCGACCCGAGGGGCAGTACTTC. Translating it yields CASSWNRPEGQYF.

This clone has a single count. The CDR3 bases are TGTGCCAGCAGCTCGCCGGACAGGAGCACAGATACGCAGTATTTT. It translates to CASSSPDRSTDTQYF. V and J are TRBV7-3 and TRBJ2-3, with 7 bases matching TRBD1. The germline V gene has CDR1 SGHTA and CDR2 FQGTGA. This CDR3 contains 15 residues. Trimming cost V 4 bases and J 0 bases; bases outside gene matches: 4.

V gene TRBV28 combines with J gene TRBJ2-1, with D unclear. This CDR3 is built from 14 residues. The V end lost 7 bases, the J end lost 9 bases, and 19 bases lay between the germline ends. Germline loops: CDR1 MDHEN, CDR2 SYDVKM. CDR3: CASKLINPWGEQFF. The CDR3 region has the DNA TGTGCCAGCAAATTGATAAATCCCTGGGGTGAGCAGTTCTTC. Combining the CDR3 with reference TRBV28 and TRBJ2-1 gives the whole variable domain DVKVTQSSRYLVKRTGEKVFLECVQDMDHENMFWYRQDPGLGLRLIYFSYDVKMKEKGDIPEGYSVSREKKERFSLILESASTNQTSMYLCASKLINPWGEQFFGPGTRLTVL.

The chain recombines TRBV12-3 or TRBV12-4 with TRBJ2-1, with TRBD1 identical over 9 bases. After removal of 5 bases from V and 12 bases from J, the junction contained 5 bases not matched to a gene. The CDR3 is 12 residues long. The chain's CDR3 is CASSPQDRGQFF. The CDR3 nucleotides are TGTGCCAGCAGTCCACAGGACAGGGGGCAGTTCTTC.

This rearrangement joins TRBV10-3 to TRBJ1-1; D is perhaps TRBD1 (5 bases). The CDR3 runs to 16 residues. The germline CDR1 and CDR2 sequences are ENHRY and SYGVKD. Trimming stripped 2 bases from V and 0 bases from J, with 13 bases between. Here the CDR3 reads CAISEQGKIMNTEAFF. The CDR3 DNA follows: TGTGCCATCAGTGAGCAGGGAAAGATCATGAACACTGAAGCTTTCTTT.

The chain joins TRBV18 to TRBJ1-2; D is perhaps TRBD1 (5 bases). There are 13 residues in the CDR3. Germline CDR1 reads KGHSH; CDR2 reads LQKENI. Trimming stripped 1 base from V and 6 bases from J, with 9 bases between. CDR3 region: CASSPQGSDGYTF. The CDR3 region has the DNA TGTGCCAGCTCACCACAGGGGTCGGATGGCTACACCTTC.

The chain recombines TRBV2 with TRBJ1-6, with a possible D match to TRBD1 (5 bases). Germline assignment: CDR1 SNHLY and CDR2 FYNNEI. Between the trimmed V and J ends, which lost 7 bases and 13 bases, there was a span of 11 bases. The CDR3 totals 11 residues. The CDR3 loop reads CASTNKGPLHF. The CDR3 region has the DNA TGTGCCAGCACCAACAAGGGGCCCCTCCACTTT.

A few counts support this clone. This sequence joins TRBV12-3 or TRBV12-4 and TRBJ1-2, with D possibly TRBD1 on 5 matching bases. The ends were cut back, 6 bases at V and 4 bases at J, with 12 bases in the middle. The CDR3 loop spans 13 amino acids. CDR3 coding DNA: TGTGCCAGCAGGGAGCGACAGTTCTATGGCTACACCTTC. Translation gives CASRERQFYGYTF.

The chain recombines TRBV28 with TRBJ2-7; D gene uncertain. The V and J ends lost 4 bases and 0 bases respectively, with 13 bases between them. There are 15 residues in the CDR3. In germline, CDR1 is MDHEN, CDR2 SYDVKM. CDR3 residues: CASSSLASGSYEQYF. CDR3 coding DNA: TGTGCCAGCAGTTCGTTGGCCTCAGGCTCCTACGAGCAGTACTTC.

This clone was seen just once. J is TRBJ1-1 and V is TRBV24-1, with a possible D match to TRBD1 (6 bases). CDR3 length equals 15 residues. V was trimmed by 3 bases and J by 2 bases, leaving 12 bases between them. The germline gives CDR1 KGHDR, CDR2 SFDVKD. Here the CDR3 reads CATSDPKGGNTEAFF. DNA of the CDR3: TGTGCCACCAGTGATCCCAAAGGGGGAAACACTGAAGCTTTCTTT.

In its sample, this clone was seen once. The V and J genes are TRBV18 and TRBJ1-6; D is perhaps TRBD1 (5 bases). V lost 2 bases, J lost 9 bases, and 17 bases lay in between. CDR1 is KGHSH, CDR2 LQKENI, per germline. There are 16 residues in the CDR3. The DNA for the CDR3 is TGTGCCAGCTCACCAGCCGGGACTCCAAGGGGTTCACCCCTCCACTTT. It yields the protein CASSPAGTPRGSPLHF.

The chain combines TRBV15 with TRBJ1-6, with 8 bases matching TRBD1. Germline-derived CDR1 and CDR2 are LNHNV and YYDKDF (reference sequence). V was pared by 8 bases and J by 7 bases, with 4 bases of the junction left unmatched. This CDR3 comprises 13 residues. The CDR3 region has the DNA TGTGCCACCGGGAGGGACAGGAATTCACCCCTCCACTTT. It translates to CATGRDRNSPLHF.

This sequence joins TRBV27 and TRBJ1-1; D possibly corresponds to TRBD1 (6 bases). The ends were cut back, 4 bases at V and 6 bases at J, with 9 bases in the middle. CDR3 size: 12 residues. Germline CDR1 and CDR2: MNHEY and SMNVEV (reference sequence). CDR3 loop: CASSSQGPEAFF. The CDR3 DNA reads as TGTGCCAGCAGTTCACAGGGCCCTGAAGCTTTCTTT.

The J gene is TRBJ1-1, the V gene TRBV30; tentatively, D is TRBD1 (6 bases). The CDR3 totals 13 residues. Germline CDR1 GTSNPN, CDR2 SVGIG (reference sequence). V lost 0 bases and J lost 3, with 8 bases in between. CDR3 sequence reads: CAWSVGGHTEAFF. Written as DNA, the CDR3 is TGTGCCTGGAGTGTAGGGGGGCACACTGAAGCTTTCTTT.

Worth noting for this clone: At one end, the junction sequence differs from germline, possibly due to a read error. The chain links TRBV7-7 to TRBJ2-2; D uncertain. Germline V CDR1 and CDR2: SSHAT, FNYEAQ (reference sequence). The CDR3 totals 14 residues. The chain's CDR3 is CASSLTRDTGELFF. The CDR3 nucleotides are TGTGCTAGCAGCTTAACACGGGACACCGGGGAGCTGTTTTTT.

The chain combines TRBV5-8 with TRBJ1-4; unclear D gene. CDR1 SGHTS and CDR2 YDEGEE come from the germline V gene. Trimming removed 2 bases from V and 6 bases from J, with 5 bases in between. This CDR3 region has 12 residues. CDR3: CASSFWDEKLFF. In DNA form, the CDR3 reads TGTGCCAGCAGCTTCTGGGATGAAAAACTGTTTTTT.

This clone has only one observation. CDR3 residues: CASSQSRGSEQYF. CDR3 bases: TGTGCCAGCAGCCAATCCAGGGGCAGCGAGCAGTACTTC. V and J are TRBV3-1 (or the pseudogene TRBV3-2) and TRBJ2-7; possible D gene TRBD1, 6 bases. This CDR3 is built from 13 residues. Germline values: CDR1 LGHDT, CDR2 YNNKEL (reference sequence). V lost 2 bases and J 6 bases, leaving 11 bases between the germline ends.

V is TRBV9 and J is TRBJ2-3; 9 bases fit TRBD2. The CDR3 has 19 residues. V was pared by 0 bases and J by 0 bases, with 11 bases of the junction left unmatched. Germline V gene lookup returns CDR1 SGDLS and CDR2 YYNGEE. CDR3 nucleotides: TGTGCCAGCAGCGTAGATATTGAGCGGGAGGAGTGGAGCACAGATACGCAGTATTTT. Protein product: CASSVDIEREEWSTDTQYF.

The J gene is TRBJ2-2, the V gene TRBV6-1; 8 nucleotides align to TRBD1. CDR1 is MNHNS and CDR2 is SASEGT in the germline V gene. CDR3 length: 16 residues. V trimming: 4 bases; J trimming: 3 bases; junction bases outside the gene matches: 7. CDR3 in amino acids: CASSVYRGSDTGELFF. The CDR3 DNA is TGTGCCAGCAGTGTCTACAGGGGGAGTGACACCGGGGAGCTGTTTTTT.

The chain is built from TRBV5-1 and TRBJ1-6; no clear D. CDR1 and CDR2 from the germline V gene are SGHRS and YFSETQ. The V gene lost 0 bases and the J gene lost 5 bases, with 9 bases spanning the gap. The length of the CDR3 is 15 residues. The CDR3 loop reads CASSLEALDNSPLHF. Here the CDR3 DNA reads TGCGCCAGCAGCTTGGAAGCCTTAGATAATTCACCCCTCCACTTT.